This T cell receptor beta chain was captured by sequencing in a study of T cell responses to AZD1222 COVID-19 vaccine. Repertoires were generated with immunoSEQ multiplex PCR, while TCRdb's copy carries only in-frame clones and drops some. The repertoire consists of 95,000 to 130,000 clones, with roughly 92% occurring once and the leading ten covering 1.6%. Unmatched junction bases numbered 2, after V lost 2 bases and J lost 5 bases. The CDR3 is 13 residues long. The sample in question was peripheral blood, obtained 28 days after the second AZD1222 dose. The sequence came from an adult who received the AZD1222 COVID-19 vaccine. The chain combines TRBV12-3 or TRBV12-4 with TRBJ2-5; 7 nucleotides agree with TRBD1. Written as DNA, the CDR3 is TGTGCCAGCAGTTTAAGGGGGCAGGAGACCCAGTACTTC. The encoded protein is CASSLRGQETQYF.